This TCR beta chain was sequenced for a study of T-cell reconstitution after alpha-beta-depleted transplantation in children. The study's findings and limits: Reported findings indicate that, about two months after transplant, alpha-beta T cells came from several hundred expanded clones, which were derived from non-depleted graft cells. Some patients' high day-60 TCRbeta diversity was attributed to recipient cells surviving conditioning. When one year had passed after transplant, most T-cell counts and diversity came from newly produced T cells.

This clonotype was found many times. Antigen unknown. Unique molecular identifiers tagged the TCRbeta library. From the PCR reads, TCRdb called clonotypes with MiXCR, one entry per CDR3 protein. The sample yields some 200,000 distinct CDR3 sequences, 11% seen once. The CDR3 is made up of 15 amino acids. V gave up 5 bases and J gave up 7 bases, with 17 bases separating them. This receptor was obtained from a child younger than two with acute myeloid leukemia, due to receive a stem cell transplant. Sample: PBMCs, taken before TCRalphabeta/CD19-depleted stem cell transplant. This chain connects TRBV12-3 or TRBV12-4 to TRBJ1-4; D is undetermined. CDR3 coding DNA: TGTGCCAGCAGTGACCCCGGGAGGATCGCTGAAAAACTGTTTTTT. It translates to CASSDPGRIAEKLFF.